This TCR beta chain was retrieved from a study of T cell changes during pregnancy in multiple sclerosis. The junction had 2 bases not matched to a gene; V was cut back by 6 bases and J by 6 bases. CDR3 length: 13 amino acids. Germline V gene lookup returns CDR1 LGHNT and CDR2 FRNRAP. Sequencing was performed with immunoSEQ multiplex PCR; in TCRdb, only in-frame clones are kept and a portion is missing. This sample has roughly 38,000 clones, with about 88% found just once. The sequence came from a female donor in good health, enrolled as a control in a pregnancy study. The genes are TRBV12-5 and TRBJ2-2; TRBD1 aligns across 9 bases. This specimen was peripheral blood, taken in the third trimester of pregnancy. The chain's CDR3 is CASGQGAPGELFF. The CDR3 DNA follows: TGTGCTAGTGGACAGGGGGCGCCCGGGGAGCTGTTTTTT.